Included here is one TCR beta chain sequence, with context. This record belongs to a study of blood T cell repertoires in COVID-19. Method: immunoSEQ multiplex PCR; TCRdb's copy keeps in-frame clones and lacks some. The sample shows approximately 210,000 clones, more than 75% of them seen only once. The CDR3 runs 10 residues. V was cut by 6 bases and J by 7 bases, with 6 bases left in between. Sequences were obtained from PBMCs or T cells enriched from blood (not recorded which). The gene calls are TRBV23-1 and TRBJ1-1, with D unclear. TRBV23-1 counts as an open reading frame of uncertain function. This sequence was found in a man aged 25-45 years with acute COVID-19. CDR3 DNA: TGCGCCAGCAGCCGGTTTGAAGCTTTCTTT. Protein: CASSRFEAFF.